Listed here are 17 T cell receptor beta chains from one sample, sequenced in a study of blood T cell repertoires in COVID-19. Sequencing used immunoSEQ multiplex PCR; TCRdb keeps in-frame clones, though not all of them. Of about 280,000 clones in the sample, 89% were seen once. The sequencing sample was made of peripheral blood. All receptors come from a woman younger than 45 with COVID-19, enrolled during active disease.

V and J are TRBV7-9 and TRBJ2-5; tentative D call: TRBD1 (5 bases). With 4 bases removed from V and 4 bases from J, the gap between germline ends came to 16 bases. The CDR3 is made up of 15 amino acids. CDR1 is SEHNR and CDR2 is FQNEAQ in the germline V gene (reference sequence). The CDR3 nucleotides are TGTGCCAGCAGCTCTAAGACGACAGCACGAGAGACCCAGTACTTC. This sequence encodes CASSSKTTARETQYF.

This chain joins TRBV11-3 and TRBJ2-5, with D possibly being TRBD1 (5 bases). The CDR3 length is 14 residues. Looked up from germline, CDR1 is SGHNT and CDR2 is YENEEA. Deletions cut 6 bases from V and 2 bases from J, with 13 bases between. The CDR3 reads CASSISGSQETQYF. DNA of the CDR3: TGTGCCAGCAGTATATCAGGGTCGCAAGAGACCCAGTACTTC.

V and J are TRBV19 and TRBJ1-1; 7 bases align to TRBD1. The CDR3 is 14 amino acids. The ends lost 3 bases at V and 5 bases at J; junction bases unmatched: 6. Germline loops: CDR1 LNHDA, CDR2 SQIVND (reference sequence). The CDR3 bases are TGTGCCAGTAGTATGGGGACAGACTATACTGAAGCTTTCTTT. Amino acids: CASSMGTDYTEAFF. The whole variable domain, filled in from reference TRBV19 and TRBJ1-1, reads DGGITQSPKYLFRKEGQNVTLSCEQNLNHDAMYWYRQDPGQGLRLIYYSQIVNDFQKGDIAEGYSVSREKKESFPLTVTSAQKNPTAFYLCASSMGTDYTEAFFGQGTRLTVV.

V gene TRBV3-1 (or the pseudogene TRBV3-2) combines with J gene TRBJ1-2; tentative D call: TRBD1 (6 bases). The CDR3 totals 16 residues. Germline V gene lookup returns CDR1 LGHDT and CDR2 YNNKEL (reference sequence). V was pared by 4 bases and J by 0 bases, with 15 bases between. The CDR3 sequence: CASSRYRAGANYGYTF. Here the CDR3 DNA reads TGTGCCAGCAGCCGCTACAGGGCGGGTGCTAACTATGGCTACACCTTC.

CDR3 DNA: TGTGCCAGCAGCCCCGGCCTTAGGGGCTTGAGAAACATTCAGTACTTC. The encoded protein is CASSPGLRGLRNIQYF. This sequence joins TRBV27 and TRBJ2-4; TRBD1 might be the D (5 bases). The V and J ends lost 6 bases and 6 bases respectively, with 21 bases between them. Germline CDR1 MNHEY, CDR2 SMNVEV (reference sequence). The CDR3 runs 16 residues.

The chain has TRBV7-6 and TRBJ2-1, with 7 bases identical to TRBD1. The germline V gene has CDR1 SGHVS and CDR2 FNYEAQ. The length of the CDR3 is 14 residues. The ends lost 4 bases at V and 5 bases at J; junction bases unmatched: 5. The CDR3, as DNA: TGTGCCAGCAGCTATAGGGACAGCGACAATGAGCAGTTCTTC. It codes for CASSYRDSDNEQFF.

This sequence joins TRBV5-1 and TRBJ1-6; D uncertain. From germline, CDR1 is SGHRS and CDR2 YFSETQ. This CDR3 contains 17 residues. Trimming pared 5 bases from V and 10 bases from J, leaving 25 bases between. The CDR3: CASSLSSSDMAGSPLHF. In nucleotides, the CDR3 is TGCGCCAGCAGTTTGTCCTCGAGCGATATGGCGGGATCACCCCTCCACTTT.

The V call is TRBV7-9, the J call TRBJ2-5, with a possible D match to TRBD1 (6 bases). CDR1 and CDR2 from the germline V gene are SEHNR and FQNEAQ (reference sequence). This CDR3 is built from 14 residues. V was clipped by 4 bases and J by 3 bases, with 12 bases between them. In DNA, the CDR3 is TGTGCCAGCAGCTCCGCGAACAGGGAAGAGACCCAGTACTTC. Translated, it gives CASSSANREETQYF.

The V and J genes are TRBV19 and TRBJ1-5, with unresolved D. The length of the CDR3 is 17 residues. Germline lookup yields CDR1 LNHDA and CDR2 SQIVND (reference sequence). Between the trimmed V and J ends, which lost 7 bases and 2 bases, there was a span of 21 bases. The CDR3 nucleotides read TGTGCCAGTATCCCCTGGGCAGATCCCTCCGGCAATCAGCCCCAGCATTTT. Protein sequence: CASIPWADPSGNQPQHF.

V is TRBV6-2 or TRBV6-3 and J is TRBJ1-2, with 7 bases matching TRBD1. V was clipped by 5 bases and J by 8 bases; unmatched bases: 2. In germline, CDR1 is MNHEY, CDR2 SVGEGT. This CDR3 region has 11 residues. CDR3 nucleotide sequence: TGTGCCAGCAGTCAGGGGGGCGGCTACACCTTC. Its translation is CASSQGGGYTF.

The chain carries TRBV5-1 and TRBJ1-2; 10 bases line up with TRBD1. V lost 4 bases to trimming and J lost 7 bases; unmatched junction nucleotides: 16. CDR1 is SGHRS and CDR2 is YFSETQ in the germline V gene. The CDR3 contains 17 residues. CDR3 nucleotide sequence: TGCGCCAGCAGCCTAGCCGGGACAGGGGTCTTTACTGGTGGCTACACCTTC. Amino acids: CASSLAGTGVFTGGYTF.

This clone was seen only once. The rearrangement joins TRBV5-1 to TRBJ1-2; 11 nucleotides agree with TRBD1. This CDR3 has 13 residues. Trimming removed 4 bases from V and 6 bases from J; junction bases left unmatched: 2. Per germline, CDR1 SGHRS and CDR2 YFSETQ. The CDR3 sequence is CASSRTGGNGYTF. The CDR3 nucleotides read TGCGCCAGCAGCCGGACAGGGGGCAATGGCTACACCTTC.

The chain recombines TRBV19 with TRBJ2-1; 7 bases fit TRBD2. Unmatched junction bases numbered 4, after V lost 5 bases and J lost 3 bases. The germline V gene encodes CDR1 LNHDA and CDR2 SQIVND (reference sequence). The CDR3 length is 14 residues. CDR3 nucleotides: TGTGCCAGTAGTGAAGGGGACTACTACAATGAGCAGTTCTTC. This codes for CASSEGDYYNEQFF.

V and J are TRBV7-2 and TRBJ2-7, with 9 bases lining up with TRBD2. The germline V gene has CDR1 SGHTA and CDR2 FQGNSA. The J segment lost 9 bases and the V segment lost 0 bases, leaving 6 bases of the junction unmatched. This CDR3 is 14 amino acids long. The CDR3 loop is CASSLARGGAPQYF. DNA of the CDR3: TGTGCCAGCAGCTTAGCGCGCGGGGGGGCCCCGCAGTACTTC.

The gene calls are TRBV30 and TRBJ1-4; D is undetermined. Germline V gene data show CDR1 as GTSNPN and CDR2 as SVGIG (reference sequence). Deletions cut 3 bases from V and 5 bases from J, with 16 bases between. The CDR3 contains 15 residues. CDR3 amino acids: CAWSYGRGENEKLFF. The CDR3 bases are TGTGCCTGGAGCTATGGACGGGGAGAAAATGAAAAACTGTTTTTT.

The rearrangement uses TRBV28 and TRBJ1-1; a possible D gene is TRBD1 (6 bases). This CDR3 region has 14 residues. V lost 6 bases to trimming and J lost 6 bases, with 17 bases between them. Germline V gene data show CDR1 as MDHEN and CDR2 as SYDVKM. This CDR3 is CASRGTIPQPEAFF. The DNA for the CDR3 is TGTGCCAGCAGGGGGACAATACCCCAACCTGAAGCTTTCTTT.

The genes are TRBV4-1 and TRBJ2-1; possibly TRBD1 for D (7 bases). Trimming removed 4 bases from V and 1 base from J, with 17 bases in between. The V gene's germline CDR1 is MGHRA and CDR2 YSYEKL. The CDR3 has 17 residues. The CDR3, as DNA: TGCGCCAGCAGCCGAGCGGCGGGACAGCGTTCCTACAATGAGCAGTTCTTC. Protein: CASSRAAGQRSYNEQFF.